The clone carrying this T cell receptor beta chain has a single count. The antigen remains undetermined. The data are from a study of cytomegalovirus exposure and HLA in healthy donors. Overall study results and limits: Cytomegalovirus status was reportedly diagnosed by the classifier with high sensitivity and specificity. Within the 120 or so validation repertoires, first-cohort TCR clusters tended to co-occur, according to a later analysis. There were under 200 TCR beta chains listed as cytomegalovirus-associated.

Clones were read by immunoSEQ multiplex PCR, and TCRdb kept only the in-frame ones, dropping some. Among some 49,000 clones listed, about 94% were seen once. V shed 4 bases, J shed 0 bases, and the junction held 6 bases outside the gene matches. Germline values: CDR1 SGHVS, CDR2 FNYEAQ. CDR3 length: 16 residues. The sequence was collected from a woman aged 18-30 years in good health and CMV-seropositive. This chain connects TRBV7-6 to TRBJ2-7, with 10 bases aligning to TRBD2. Sequencing input: PBMCs. The CDR3 sequence is CASSSDTSGISYEQYF. The CDR3 nucleotides read TGTGCCAGCAGCTCCGACACTAGCGGGATCTCCTACGAGCAGTACTTC.